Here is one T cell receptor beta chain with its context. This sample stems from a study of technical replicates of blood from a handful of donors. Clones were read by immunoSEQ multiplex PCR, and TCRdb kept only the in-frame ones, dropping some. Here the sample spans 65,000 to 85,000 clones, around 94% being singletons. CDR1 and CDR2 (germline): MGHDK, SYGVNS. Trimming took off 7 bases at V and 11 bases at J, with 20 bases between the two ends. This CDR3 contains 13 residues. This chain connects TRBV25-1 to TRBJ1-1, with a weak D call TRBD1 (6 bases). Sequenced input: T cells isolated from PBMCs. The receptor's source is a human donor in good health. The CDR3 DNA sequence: TGTGCCAGCATACCCAACAGGGATCCGGGGGCTTTCTTT. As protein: CASIPNRDPGAFF.